This TCR beta chain was identified during a study of vaccination effects on CD4 cells after COVID-19. Study background: Sequencing in the ViraFEST assay came after antigen-specific CD4+ T cells had been expanded with viral peptide pools, which were used to stimulate PBMC.

Produced via immunoSEQ multiplex PCR; TCRdb's table is partial and in-frame only. The sample records 25,000 to 35,000 clones, about 74% being singletons. CDR3 length: 13 residues. Researchers isolated CD4+ T cells once about 11 days of culture had elapsed. Participants completed two doses of the BNT162b2 or mRNA-1273 vaccine. In the case of this clone: Antigen unknown.

The sequences come from CD4+ T cells from PBMCs cultured without peptide, collected after COVID-19 vaccination. The chain joins TRBV21-1 to TRBJ1-1. TRBV21-1 is a documented pseudogene. The clonotype was recovered from a human donor who received a COVID-19 vaccine. CDR3 loop: CASSSIQHTEAFF. The CDR3 coding sequence is TGTGCCAGCAGCTCCATTCAGCACACTGAAGCTTTCTTT.